The T cell receptor (beta chain) under discussion was sequenced for a study of blood T cell repertoires in COVID-19. Clones were sequenced by immunoSEQ multiplex PCR, and TCRdb holds only the in-frame ones, with some missing. The sample shows about 400,000 clones, around 92% of them seen only once. The CDR3 is 18 amino acids. The chain carries TRBV21-1 and TRBJ2-2; the D call in the table, TRBD2, was not verified against the DNA. TRBV21-1 is flagged as a pseudogene. The specimen was peripheral blood. This clonotype originated in a man between 40 and 49 years old with acute or convalescent COVID-19. CDR3 sequence: CASRNGIAGAWFTGELFF. The CDR3 DNA follows: TGTGCCAGCAGAAATGGGATAGCGGGGGCCTGGTTCACCGGGGAGCTGTTTTTT.